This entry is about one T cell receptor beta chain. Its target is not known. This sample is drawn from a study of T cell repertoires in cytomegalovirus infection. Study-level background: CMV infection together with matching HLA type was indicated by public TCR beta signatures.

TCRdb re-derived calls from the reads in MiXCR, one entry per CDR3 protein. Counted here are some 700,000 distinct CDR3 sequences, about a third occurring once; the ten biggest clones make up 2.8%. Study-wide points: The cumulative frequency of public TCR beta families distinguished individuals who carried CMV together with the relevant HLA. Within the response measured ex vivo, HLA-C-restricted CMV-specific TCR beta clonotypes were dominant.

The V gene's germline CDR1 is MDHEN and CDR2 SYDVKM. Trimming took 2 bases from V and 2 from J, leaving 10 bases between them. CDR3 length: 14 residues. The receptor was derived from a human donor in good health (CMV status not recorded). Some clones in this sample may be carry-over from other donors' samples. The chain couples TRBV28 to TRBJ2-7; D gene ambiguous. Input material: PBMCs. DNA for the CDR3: TGTGCCAGCAGTTTAGTGAACAGACCCTACGAGCAGTACTTC. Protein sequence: CASSLVNRPYEQYF.